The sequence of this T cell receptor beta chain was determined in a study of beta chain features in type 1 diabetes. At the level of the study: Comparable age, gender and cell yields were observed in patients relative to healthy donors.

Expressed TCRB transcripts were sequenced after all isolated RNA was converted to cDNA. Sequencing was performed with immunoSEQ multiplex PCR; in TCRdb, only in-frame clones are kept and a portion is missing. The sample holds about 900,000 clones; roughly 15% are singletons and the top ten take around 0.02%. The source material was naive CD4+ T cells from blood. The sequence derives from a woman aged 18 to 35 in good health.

For the CDR3, the DNA is TGCGCCAGCAGCTTGAGGTCAGCGAACACTGAAGCTTTCTTT. This gives the protein CASSLRSANTEAFF. The chain links TRBV5-1 to TRBJ1-1; D is ambiguous. V lost 1 base, J lost 1 base, and 8 bases lay in between. Germline V gene sequence: CDR1 SGHRS, CDR2 YFSETQ. CDR3 length: 14 amino acids.